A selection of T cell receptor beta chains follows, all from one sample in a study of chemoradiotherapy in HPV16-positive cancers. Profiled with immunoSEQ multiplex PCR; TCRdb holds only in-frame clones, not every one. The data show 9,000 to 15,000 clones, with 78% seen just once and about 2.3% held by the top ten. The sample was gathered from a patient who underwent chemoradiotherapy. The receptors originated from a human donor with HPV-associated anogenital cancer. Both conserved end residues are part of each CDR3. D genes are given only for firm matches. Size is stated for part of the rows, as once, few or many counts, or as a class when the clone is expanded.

CASSQAGTDGANVLTF	TGCGCCAGCAGCCAAGCGGGGACGGACGGGGCCAACGTCCTGACTTTC	.	.	TRBJ2-6	TRBV4-3
CASSPGGMNTEAFF	TGTGCCAGCAGCCCGGGGGGTATGAACACTGAAGCTTTCTTT	.	once	TRBJ1-1	TRBV9
CASSPPPGFETQYF	TGTGCCAGCAGCCCCCCCCCGGGGTTCGAGACCCAGTACTTC	.	.	TRBJ2-5	TRBV7-2
CASSLGIQGPGETQYF	TGTGCCAGCAGCTTGGGAATACAGGGACCTGGGGAGACCCAGTACTTC	.	.	TRBJ2-5	TRBV5-4
CASSQQGAEGSPLHF	TGTGCCAGCAGCCAACAGGGGGCAGAAGGATCACCCCTCCACTTT	TRBD1	.	TRBJ1-6	TRBV4-2
CASNFRWEGDNEQFF	TGTGCCAGCAATTTTCGGTGGGAGGGAGACAATGAGCAGTTCTTC	TRBD2	once	TRBJ2-1	TRBV5-6
CASSALGGTDTQYF	TGTGCCAGCAGCGCCCTAGGGGGGACAGATACGCAGTATTTT	.	.	TRBJ2-3	TRBV9
CSVERLYEQYF	TGCAGTGTGGAGCGGCTCTACGAGCAGTACTTC	.	once	TRBJ2-7	TRBV20-1
CSVEEGLEAFF	TGCAGCGTTGAAGAAGGCCTTGAAGCTTTCTTT	.	.	TRBJ1-1	TRBV29-1
CASSEVRTSEKLFF	TGTGCCAGCAGTGAAGTTAGGACGAGTGAAAAACTGTTTTTT	.	.	TRBJ1-4	TRBV6-1
CASSSSPTGDGNTIYF	TGTGCCAGCAGCTCCTCCCCGACAGGGGATGGAAACACCATATATTTT	TRBD1	.	TRBJ1-3	TRBV7-2
CSVELKQLYGYTF	TGCAGCGTTGAACTAAAACAACTCTATGGCTACACCTTC	.	.	TRBJ1-2	TRBV29-1
CASTQMGGKGTEAFF	TGCGCCAGCACCCAAATGGGGGGGAAAGGCACTGAAGCTTTCTTT	.	.	TRBJ1-1	TRBV5-1
CASGLVRYGNYGYTF	TGTGCTAGTGGTTTGGTACGGTATGGGAACTATGGCTACACCTTC	.	.	TRBJ1-2	TRBV12-5
CASSTNSKTSDTQYF	TGCGCCAGCAGCACAAATAGCAAGACTTCAGATACGCAGTATTTT	.	.	TRBJ2-3	TRBV5-1
CASSQDPGAGANVLTF	TGCGCCAGCAGCCAAGATCCCGGGGCCGGGGCCAACGTCCTGACTTTC	.	.	TRBJ2-6	TRBV4-3
CAWSATRDRGKQNSPLHF	TGTGCCTGGAGTGCTACTCGGGACAGGGGGAAACAGAATTCACCCCTCCACTTT	TRBD1	.	TRBJ1-6	TRBV30
CASSQVSGAGELFF	TGCGCCAGCAGCCAAGTCAGTGGGGCCGGGGAGCTGTTTTTT	.	few	TRBJ2-2	TRBV4-1
CASRISANQPQHF	TGTGCCAGCAGGATCTCGGCTAATCAGCCCCAGCATTTT	.	.	TRBJ1-5	TRBV7-8
CASSPGLYNEQFF	TGTGCCAGCAGTCCTGGACTTTACAATGAGCAGTTCTTC	.	.	TRBJ2-1	TRBV6-6
CATRESSYNEQFF	TGTGCCACAAGAGAAAGCTCCTACAATGAGCAGTTCTTC	.	.	TRBJ2-1	TRBV6-6
CASSDGTVRKTQYF	TGTGCCAGCAGTGACGGGACCGTAAGGAAGACCCAGTACTTC	.	.	TRBJ2-5	TRBV25-1
CASSPGGGRNYNEQFF	TGCGCCAGCAGCCCCGGGGGGGGACGAAACTACAATGAGCAGTTCTTC	TRBD2	.	TRBJ2-1	TRBV10-1
CASSEEEGSTYEQYF	TGTGCCAGCAGTGAAGAGGAAGGGTCCACCTACGAGCAGTACTTC	.	.	TRBJ2-7	TRBV6-1
CASSSGPGKSYEQYF	TGTGCCAGCAGCTCAGGTCCCGGCAAATCTTACGAGCAGTACTTC	.	.	TRBJ2-7	TRBV13
CASSAQMNTEAFF	TGTGCCAGCAGTGCTCAGATGAACACTGAAGCTTTCTTT	.	.	TRBJ1-1	TRBV6-4
CASSERNEQFF	TGCGCCAGCAGCGAAAGGAATGAGCAGTTCTTC	.	.	TRBJ2-1	TRBV5-1
CATSRAERAGEQFF	TGTGCCACCAGCAGAGCGGAGCGGGCGGGTGAGCAGTTCTTC	.	.	TRBJ2-1	TRBV15
CASSLIRSDGANVLTF	TGTGCCAGCAGCTTAATTCGAAGCGATGGGGCCAACGTCCTGACTTTC	.	.	TRBJ2-6	TRBV5-6
CASSSGQDRNEQFF	TGTGCCAGCAGTTCGGGACAGGATCGGAATGAGCAGTTCTTC	TRBD1	.	TRBJ2-1	TRBV28
CASSQVDLVASYEQYF	TGCGCCAGCAGCCAAGTTGACTTAGTCGCCAGCTACGAGCAGTACTTC	.	once	TRBJ2-7	TRBV4-1
CASSATQGQVKAGELFF	TGTGCCAGCAGCGCCACACAGGGACAGGTTAAGGCCGGGGAGCTGTTTTTT	TRBD1	.	TRBJ2-2	TRBV9
CASSLDETQYF	TGTGCCAGCAGCTTAGATGAGACCCAGTACTTC	.	.	TRBJ2-5	TRBV7-8
CASSRDWGTDTQYF	TGTGCCAGCAGCCGAGACTGGGGCACAGATACGCAGTATTTT	.	.	TRBJ2-3	TRBV5-5
CASSSPNSAQYEQYF	TGCGCCAGCAGCTCCCCAAACAGCGCGCAATACGAGCAGTACTTC	.	.	TRBJ2-7	TRBV5-1
CASSPLRTSGSYEQYF	TGCGCCAGCAGCCCACTCCGGACTAGCGGGAGCTACGAGCAGTACTTC	TRBD2	.	TRBJ2-7	TRBV4-1
CASRETGSGETQYF	TGTGCCAGCAGGGAGACAGGGTCGGGGGAGACCCAGTACTTC	TRBD1	.	TRBJ2-5	TRBV25-1
CASSLRTSGLGRYEQYF	TGTGCCAGCAGCCTAAGGACTAGTGGATTGGGGCGCTACGAGCAGTACTTC	TRBD2	.	TRBJ2-7	TRBV4-2
CASSGGRYEQYF	TGTGCCAGCAGCGGGGGTAGGTACGAGCAGTACTTC	.	.	TRBJ2-7	TRBV11-3
CAGGYGYTF	TGTGCCGGGGGTTATGGCTACACCTTC	.	few	TRBJ1-2	TRBV21-1
CASSYLGGNSPLHF	TGTGCCAGCAGCTACCTCGGGGGAAATTCACCCCTCCACTTT	.	few	TRBJ1-6	TRBV7-9
CSSRLPGAGNEQFF	TGCAGCTCCCGCCTTCCGGGGGCCGGAAATGAGCAGTTCTTC	.	.	TRBJ2-1	TRBV29-1
CASSSGGTDTQYF	TGTGCCAGTTCTAGCGGGGGCACAGATACGCAGTATTTT	TRBD2	.	TRBJ2-3	TRBV19
CASSWTGSTEAFF	TGTGCCAGCAGCTGGACCGGTAGCACTGAAGCTTTCTTT	.	.	TRBJ1-1	TRBV5-4